The rows below give T cell receptor beta chains drawn from one sample of a study of blood T cell repertoires in COVID-19. Sequencing was performed with immunoSEQ multiplex PCR; in TCRdb, only in-frame clones are kept and a portion is missing. The profile shows some 200,000 clones, 80% to 90% of them singletons. Sequenced material: peripheral blood. These receptor sequences come from a woman aged 45-65 years with acute or convalescent COVID-19. CDR3s include the opening cysteine and the closing phenylalanine or tryptophan. Each record gives: clone size, V gene, D gene, CDR3 protein. The D gene is left open where the match is weak. Expanded clones are given a class, and other clones once, few, many or no size at all.

clone_size: NA
v_call: TRBV6-6
d_call: TRBD2
cdr3_aa: CASSYSGTYEQYF

clone_size: once
v_call: TRBV7-8
d_call: TRBD1
cdr3_aa: CASSLGGTANEKLFF

clone_size: NA
v_call: TRBV3-1/TRBV3-2
d_call: NA
cdr3_aa: CASSQGQVSQPQHF

clone_size: NA
v_call: TRBV6-6
d_call: NA
cdr3_aa: CASSNRISQPQHF

clone_size: NA
v_call: TRBV2
d_call: TRBD2
cdr3_aa: CASSARLAGGETQYF

clone_size: NA
v_call: TRBV19
d_call: TRBD1
cdr3_aa: CASSWDRGSLEGYTF

clone_size: NA
v_call: TRBV6-2/TRBV6-3
d_call: NA
cdr3_aa: CASSQNRVGEAFF

clone_size: NA
v_call: TRBV3-1/TRBV3-2
d_call: NA
cdr3_aa: CASSQVWDAGGTIYF

clone_size: NA
v_call: TRBV4-2
d_call: NA
cdr3_aa: CASSQTRDIRTDTQYF

clone_size: NA
v_call: TRBV3-1/TRBV3-2
d_call: NA
cdr3_aa: CASSQQSPTGGRNQPQHF

clone_size: once
v_call: TRBV2
d_call: NA
cdr3_aa: CASIQENTEAFF

clone_size: NA
v_call: TRBV7-2
d_call: NA
cdr3_aa: CASSTTSWGYTF

clone_size: NA
v_call: TRBV24-1
d_call: TRBD1
cdr3_aa: CATRGAGTGSGYTF

clone_size: NA
v_call: TRBV29-1
d_call: TRBD1
cdr3_aa: CSALTGTNQPQHF

clone_size: NA
v_call: TRBV6-5
d_call: TRBD2
cdr3_aa: CASSYGASGGETQYF

clone_size: once
v_call: TRBV6-6
d_call: TRBD1
cdr3_aa: CASSYSWGQAYYEQYF

clone_size: NA
v_call: TRBV12-3/TRBV12-4
d_call: NA
cdr3_aa: CASSFDMNTEAFF

clone_size: NA
v_call: TRBV4-2
d_call: NA
cdr3_aa: CASSQDERAGREGYTF

clone_size: NA
v_call: TRBV7-9
d_call: TRBD1
cdr3_aa: CASSYGQGETEAFF

clone_size: NA
v_call: TRBV4-1
d_call: NA
cdr3_aa: CASSHSGNTEAFF

clone_size: NA
v_call: TRBV7-3
d_call: NA
cdr3_aa: CASSLTRGDGYTF

clone_size: NA
v_call: TRBV3-1/TRBV3-2
d_call: NA
cdr3_aa: CASSLTGNTGELFF

clone_size: NA
v_call: TRBV7-2
d_call: TRBD2
cdr3_aa: CASSFVSGTSANNEQFF

clone_size: NA
v_call: TRBV7-2
d_call: TRBD1
cdr3_aa: CASSPGTAYNEQFF

clone_size: NA
v_call: TRBV7-8
d_call: TRBD2
cdr3_aa: CASSPQTSGGRNEQFF

clone_size: once
v_call: TRBV28
d_call: TRBD1
cdr3_aa: CASSLKGATTEAFF

clone_size: NA
v_call: TRBV7-9
d_call: TRBD1
cdr3_aa: CASSYGQAERETQYF

clone_size: NA
v_call: TRBV5-4
d_call: TRBD2
cdr3_aa: CASSLRGGAGTQYF

clone_size: NA
v_call: TRBV19
d_call: TRBD1
cdr3_aa: CASSVGQGNSPLHF

clone_size: NA
v_call: TRBV11-3
d_call: NA
cdr3_aa: CASSLGASSYNEQFF

clone_size: few
v_call: TRBV24-1
d_call: NA
cdr3_aa: CATSGSSSGDTQYF

clone_size: NA
v_call: TRBV9
d_call: NA
cdr3_aa: CASSVAADTQYF

clone_size: NA
v_call: TRBV14
d_call: TRBD1
cdr3_aa: CASSQVGGRGNSPLHF

clone_size: NA
v_call: TRBV7-9
d_call: NA
cdr3_aa: CASSLPGGMVNTQYF

clone_size: NA
v_call: TRBV6-5
d_call: NA
cdr3_aa: CASSYVGGNQPQHF

clone_size: NA
v_call: TRBV6-5
d_call: NA
cdr3_aa: CASKDQGWDTEAFF

clone_size: NA
v_call: TRBV7-2
d_call: NA
cdr3_aa: CASSFQGNTIYF